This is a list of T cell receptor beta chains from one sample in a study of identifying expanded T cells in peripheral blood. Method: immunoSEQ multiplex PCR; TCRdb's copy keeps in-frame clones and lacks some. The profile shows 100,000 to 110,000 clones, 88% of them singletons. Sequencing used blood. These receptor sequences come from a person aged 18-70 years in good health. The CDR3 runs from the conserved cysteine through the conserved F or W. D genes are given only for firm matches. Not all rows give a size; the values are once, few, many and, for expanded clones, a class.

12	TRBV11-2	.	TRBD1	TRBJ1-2	CASSSTGVGYTF	TGTGCCAGCAGCTCGACAGGGGTCGGCTACACCTTC
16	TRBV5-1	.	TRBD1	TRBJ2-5	CASSIGQGPSQETQYF	TGCGCCAGCAGCATCGGACAGGGCCCCTCCCAAGAGACCCAGTACTTC
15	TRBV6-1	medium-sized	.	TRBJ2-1	CASSEEYTVSNEQFF	TGTGCCAGCAGTGAAGAGTACACGGTGTCCAATGAGCAGTTCTTC
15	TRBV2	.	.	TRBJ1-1	CASSASGRGNTEAFF	TGTGCCAGCAGTGCGTCCGGCAGGGGGAACACTGAAGCTTTCTTT
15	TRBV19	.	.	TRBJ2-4	CASSIEALAKNIQYF	TGTGCCAGTAGTATAGAGGCGTTGGCCAAAAACATTCAGTACTTC
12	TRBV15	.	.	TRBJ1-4	CATSRDHEKLFF	TGTGCCACCAGCAGAGATCATGAAAAACTGTTTTTT
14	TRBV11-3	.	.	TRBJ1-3	CAIRSGRAGNTIYF	TGTGCCATCCGCTCGGGCAGGGCTGGAAACACCATATATTTT
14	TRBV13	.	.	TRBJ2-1	CASSLGRSGYEQFF	TGTGCCAGCAGCCTGGGCCGTTCGGGCTATGAGCAGTTCTTC
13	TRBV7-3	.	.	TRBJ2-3	CASSLFAPDTQYF	TGTGCCAGCAGCTTATTTGCCCCAGATACGCAGTATTTT
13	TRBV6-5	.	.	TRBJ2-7	CASSYWDLYEQYF	TGTGCCAGCAGTTACTGGGACCTCTACGAGCAGTACTTC
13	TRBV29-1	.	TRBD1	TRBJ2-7	CSVSYRQGDEQYF	TGCAGCGTTTCCTACCGACAGGGAGACGAGCAGTACTTC
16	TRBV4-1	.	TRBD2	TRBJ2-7	CASSQALAGGLDEQYF	TGCGCCAGCAGCCAAGCGCTAGCGGGGGGTTTGGACGAGCAGTACTTC
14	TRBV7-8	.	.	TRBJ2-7	CASSSPASSYEQYF	TGTGCCAGCAGCTCCCCAGCGAGTTCCTACGAGCAGTACTTC
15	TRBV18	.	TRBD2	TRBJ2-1	CASSPRASGRNEQFF	TGTGCCAGCTCACCTCGGGCTAGCGGGAGGAATGAGCAGTTCTTC
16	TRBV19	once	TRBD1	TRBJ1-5	CASSIPGGYSNQPQHF	TGTGCCAGTAGTATCCCAGGGGGCTATAGCAATCAGCCCCAGCATTTT
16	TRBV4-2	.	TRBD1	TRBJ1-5	CASSQDFRGQGQPQHF	TGTGCCAGCAGCCAAGATTTCAGGGGGCAAGGTCAGCCCCAGCATTTT
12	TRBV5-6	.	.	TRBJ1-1	CASSLGAAEAFF	TGTGCCAGCAGCTTGGGCGCAGCTGAAGCTTTCTTT
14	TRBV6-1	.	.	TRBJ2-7	CASSEAEGWYEQYF	TGTGCCAGCAGTGAAGCGGAAGGGTGGTACGAGCAGTACTTC
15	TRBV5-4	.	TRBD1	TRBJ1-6	CASSLRQGVGSPLHF	TGTGCCAGCAGCTTACGACAGGGGGTCGGATCACCCCTCCACTTT
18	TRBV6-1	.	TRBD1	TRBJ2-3	CASSAPGQGLFSTDTQYF	TGTGCCAGCAGTGCTCCGGGACAGGGGCTTTTCAGCACAGATACGCAGTATTTT
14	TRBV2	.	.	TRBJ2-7	CASKAATSAYEQYF	TGTGCCAGCAAGGCTGCGACATCGGCCTACGAGCAGTACTTC
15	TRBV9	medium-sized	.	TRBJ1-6	CASSVGQGRHSPLHF	TGTGCCAGCAGCGTAGGCCAAGGGAGGCATTCACCCCTCCACTTT
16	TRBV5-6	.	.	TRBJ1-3	CASSLTHGGAGNTIYF	TGTGCCAGCTCCCTTACCCACGGGGGCGCTGGAAACACCATATATTTT
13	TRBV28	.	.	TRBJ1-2	CASSFEGARGYTF	TGTGCCAGCAGTTTTGAAGGGGCACGGGGCTACACCTTC
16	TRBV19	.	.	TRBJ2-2	CASSIVGQGGTGELFF	TGTGCCAGTAGTATAGTCGGGCAGGGGGGCACCGGGGAGCTGTTTTTT
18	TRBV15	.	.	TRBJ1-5	CATSRDLAKGHSNQPQHF	TGTGCCACCAGCAGAGATTTAGCGAAGGGGCATAGCAATCAGCCCCAGCATTTT
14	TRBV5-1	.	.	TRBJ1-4	CASSLNTGSEKLFF	TGCGCCAGCAGCTTGAACACAGGGAGTGAAAAACTGTTTTTT
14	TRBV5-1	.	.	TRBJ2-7	CASSLGLDSYEQYF	TGCGCCAGCAGCTTGGGACTAGACTCCTACGAGCAGTACTTC
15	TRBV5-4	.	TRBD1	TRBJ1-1	CASSLGGQWNTEAFF	TGTGCCAGCAGCTTGGGGGGACAGTGGAACACTGAAGCTTTCTTT
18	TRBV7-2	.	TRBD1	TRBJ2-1	CASSRSGRGGQGRNEQFF	TGTGCCAGCAGCCGTTCTGGCCGAGGGGGACAGGGGAGGAATGAGCAGTTCTTC
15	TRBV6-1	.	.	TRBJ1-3	CASSATVVSGNTIYF	TGTGCCAGCAGCGCCACAGTGGTCTCTGGAAACACCATATATTTT
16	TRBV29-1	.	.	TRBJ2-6	CSARGYAGTGANVLTF	TGCAGCGCCCGAGGGTACGCGGGGACTGGGGCCAACGTCCTGACTTTC
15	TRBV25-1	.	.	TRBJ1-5	CASSESLTANQPQHF	TGTGCCAGCAGTGAATCCCTGACAGCTAATCAGCCCCAGCATTTT
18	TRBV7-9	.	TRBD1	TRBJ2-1	CASSPRPGQGAFGNEQFF	TGTGCCAGCAGCCCCCGACCGGGACAGGGGGCCTTCGGGAATGAGCAGTTCTTC
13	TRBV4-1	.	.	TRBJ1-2	CASSPGQLYGYTF	TGCGCCAGCAGCCCCGGACAACTCTATGGCTACACCTTC
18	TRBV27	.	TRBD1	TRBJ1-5	CASSTSRGQGAWNQPQHF	TGTGCCAGCAGTACCTCCCGGGGACAGGGGGCTTGGAATCAGCCCCAGCATTTT
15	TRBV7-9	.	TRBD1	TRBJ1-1	CASSSSGTGATEAFF	TGTGCCAGCAGCTCCTCCGGGACAGGGGCGACTGAAGCTTTCTTT
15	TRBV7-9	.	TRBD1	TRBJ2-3	CASKSGTGVTDTQYF	TGTGCCAGCAAATCCGGGACAGGGGTCACAGATACGCAGTATTTT
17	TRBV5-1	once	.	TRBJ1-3	CASSLASAATGSNTIYF	TGCGCCAGCAGCTTGGCCTCGGCCGCCACTGGGTCAAACACCATATATTTT
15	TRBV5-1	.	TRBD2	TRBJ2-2	CASSLASSGAGELFF	TGCGCCAGCAGCTTGGCGTCTAGCGGAGCCGGGGAGCTGTTTTTT
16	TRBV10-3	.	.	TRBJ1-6	CAISDSGLGGNSPLHF	TGTGCCATCAGTGATAGCGGCTTGGGGGGTAATTCACCCCTCCACTTT
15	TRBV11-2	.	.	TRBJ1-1	CASSLDGGAITEAFF	TGTGCCAGCAGCTTAGATGGGGGGGCAATCACTGAAGCTTTCTTT
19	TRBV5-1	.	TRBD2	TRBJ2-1	CASSSLTSGGTATYNEQFF	TGCGCCAGCAGCTCCCTGACTAGCGGGGGGACCGCCACCTACAATGAGCAGTTCTTC
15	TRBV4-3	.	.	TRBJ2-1	CASSQEPSGHNEQFF	TGCGCCAGCAGCCAAGAGCCCAGCGGACACAATGAGCAGTTCTTC
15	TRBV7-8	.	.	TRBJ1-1	CASSLGRFSDTEAFF	TGTGCCAGCAGCTTAGGCCGCTTCTCGGACACTGAAGCTTTCTTT
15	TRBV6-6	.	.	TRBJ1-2	CASSTRDTFNYGCTF	TGTGCCAGCAGTACTCGGGACACCTTCAACTATGGCTGCACCTTC
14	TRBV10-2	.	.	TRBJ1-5	CASTTGPTQGPQHF	TGCGCCAGCACAACAGGACCTACGCAAGGGCCCCAGCATTTT
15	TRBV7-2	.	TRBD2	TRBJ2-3	CASSSLAGGTDTQYF	TGTGCCAGCAGCTCACTAGCGGGAGGGACAGATACGCAGTATTTT
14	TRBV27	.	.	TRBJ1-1	CATRPGMKSTEAFF	TGTGCCACCCGACCCGGCATGAAGAGCACTGAAGCTTTCTTT
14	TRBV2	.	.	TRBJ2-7	CASSEEQPLNEQYF	TGTGCCAGCAGTGAAGAGCAGCCCCTTAACGAGCAGTACTTC
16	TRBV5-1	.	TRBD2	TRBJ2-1	CASSNQLAGGPNEQFF	TGCGCCAGCAGCAACCAACTAGCGGGAGGGCCGAATGAGCAGTTCTTC
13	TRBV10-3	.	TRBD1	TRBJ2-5	CAISAGTVETQYF	TGTGCCATCAGTGCCGGGACAGTAGAGACCCAGTACTTC
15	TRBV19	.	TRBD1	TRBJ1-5	CASREGQGHNQPQHF	TGTGCCAGCCGAGAAGGACAGGGCCACAATCAGCCCCAGCATTTT
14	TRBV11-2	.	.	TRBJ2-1	CASSFRDTFNEQFF	TGTGCCAGCAGCTTCCGGGACACCTTCAATGAGCAGTTCTTC
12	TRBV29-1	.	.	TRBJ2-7	CSVGHAVNEQYF	TGCAGCGTTGGACACGCGGTTAACGAGCAGTACTTC
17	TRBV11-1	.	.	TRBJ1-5	CASSLGPGPDNNQPQHF	TGTGCCAGCAGCTTAGGCCCGGGACCGGACAACAATCAGCCCCAGCATTTT